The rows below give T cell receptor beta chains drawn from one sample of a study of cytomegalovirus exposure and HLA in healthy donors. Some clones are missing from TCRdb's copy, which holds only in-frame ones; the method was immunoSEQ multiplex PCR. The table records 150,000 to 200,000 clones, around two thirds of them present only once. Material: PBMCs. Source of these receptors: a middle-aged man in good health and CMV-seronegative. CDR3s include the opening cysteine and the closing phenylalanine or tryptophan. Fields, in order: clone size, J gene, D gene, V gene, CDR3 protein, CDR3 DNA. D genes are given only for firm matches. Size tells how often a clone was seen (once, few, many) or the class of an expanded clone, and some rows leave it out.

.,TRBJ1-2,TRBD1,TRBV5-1,CASSPRGGGDYGYTF,TGCGCCAGCAGCCCCCGAGGAGGGGGCGACTATGGCTACACCTTC
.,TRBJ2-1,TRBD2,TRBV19,CASSDGLAGGRVWFF,TGTGCCAGTAGTGACGGACTAGCGGGGGGAAGGGTTTGGTTCTTC
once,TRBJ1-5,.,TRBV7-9,CASSLQGGGNQPQHF,TGTGCCAGCAGCTTACAGGGAGGGGGCAATCAGCCCCAGCATTTT
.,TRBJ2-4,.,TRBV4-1,CASSQVVMAAPAKNIQYF,TGCGCCAGCAGCCAAGTGGTGATGGCGGCGCCAGCCAAAAACATTCAGTACTTC
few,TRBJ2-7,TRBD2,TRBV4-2,CASSQGRGGYEQYF,TGTGCCAGCAGCCAAGGTCGCGGGGGCTACGAGCAGTACTTC
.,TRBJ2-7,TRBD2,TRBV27,CASIGEGYEQYF,TGTGCCAGCATCGGGGAGGGCTACGAGCAGTACTTC
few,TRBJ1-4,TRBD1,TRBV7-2,CASSSPGTGNEKLFF,TGTGCCAGCAGCTCCCCCGGGACAGGGAATGAAAAACTGTTTTTT
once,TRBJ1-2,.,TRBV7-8,CASSLRGRRDNGYTF,TGTGCCAGCAGCTTACGCGGCCGACGGGATAATGGCTACACCTTC
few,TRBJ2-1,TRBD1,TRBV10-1,CASSESRGTGSSYNEQFF,TGCGCCAGCAGTGAGTCGCGCGGGACAGGGAGCTCCTACAATGAGCAGTTCTTC
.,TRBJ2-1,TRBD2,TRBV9,CASSVGRVAGRDEQFF,TGTGCCAGCAGCGTAGGGAGGGTAGCGGGAAGGGATGAGCAGTTCTTC
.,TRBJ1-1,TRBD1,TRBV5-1,CASSPTGVEAFF,TGCGCCAGCAGCCCGACAGGGGTTGAAGCTTTCTTT
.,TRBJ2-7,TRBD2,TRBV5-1,CASSLGSSGAYEQYF,TGCGCCAGCAGCTTGGGGTCTAGCGGCGCCTACGAGCAGTACTTC
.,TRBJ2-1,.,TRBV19,CASADLVSYNEQFF,TGTGCCAGTGCGGACTTAGTTTCCTACAATGAGCAGTTCTTC
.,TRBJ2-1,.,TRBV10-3,CAISDDGREYNEQFF,TGTGCCATCAGTGATGACGGGAGAGAATACAATGAGCAGTTCTTC
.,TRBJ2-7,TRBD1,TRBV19,CASSMLRGTGQQQYF,TGTGCCAGTAGTATGCTTCGGGGGACAGGGCAGCAGCAGTACTTC
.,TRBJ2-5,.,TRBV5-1,CASSLAVGSGVQETQYF,TGCGCCAGCAGCTTGGCCGTGGGTAGCGGAGTACAAGAGACCCAGTACTTC
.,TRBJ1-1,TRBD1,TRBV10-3,CAISRGQEGEAFF,TGTGCCATCAGCAGGGGGCAAGAGGGTGAAGCTTTCTTT
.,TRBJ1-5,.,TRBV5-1,CASGPGTSSNQPQHF,TGCGCCAGCGGTCCCGGGACATCTAGCAATCAGCCCCAGCATTTT
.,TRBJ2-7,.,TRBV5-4,CASSGATPYEQYF,TGTGCCAGCAGCGGAGCGACCCCCTACGAGCAGTACTTC
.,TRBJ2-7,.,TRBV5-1,CVSSLAGSSYEQYF,TGCGTCAGCAGCTTGGCCGGGAGCTCCTACGAGCAGTACTTC
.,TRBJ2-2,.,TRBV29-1,CSVSGTVSTVNTGELFF,TGCAGCGTGTCCGGGACTGTCTCCACTGTGAACACCGGGGAGCTGTTTTTT
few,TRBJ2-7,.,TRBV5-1,CASSLYQGSYEQYF,TGCGCCAGCAGCTTGTATCAGGGCTCCTACGAGCAGTACTTC
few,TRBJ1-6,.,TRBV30,CAWSVGQGLSPLHF,TGTGCCTGGAGTGTAGGGCAGGGACTTTCACCCCTCCACTTT
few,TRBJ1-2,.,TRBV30,CAWSVRPSDYGYTF,TGTGCCTGGAGTGTACGCCCCAGTGACTATGGCTACACCTTC
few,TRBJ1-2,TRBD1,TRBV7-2,CASSSETGGDHGYTF,TGTGCCAGCAGCTCCGAGACAGGGGGAGACCATGGCTACACCTTC
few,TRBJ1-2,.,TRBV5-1,CASSFGGPYGYTF,TGCGCCAGCAGCTTCGGAGGCCCCTATGGCTACACCTTC
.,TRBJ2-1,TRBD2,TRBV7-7,CASSLIASGRDEQFF,TGTGCTAGCAGCTTAATCGCTAGCGGGAGGGATGAGCAGTTCTTC
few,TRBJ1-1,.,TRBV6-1,CASRAGLNTEAFF,TGTGCCAGCAGAGCAGGGCTGAACACTGAAGCTTTCTTT
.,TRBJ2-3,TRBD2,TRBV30,CAWKETGGPDTQYF,TGTGCCTGGAAGGAAACGGGAGGCCCAGATACGCAGTATTTT
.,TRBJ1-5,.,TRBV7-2,CASSLGGVQPQHF,TGTGCCAGCAGCTTAGGGGGGGTTCAGCCCCAGCATTTT
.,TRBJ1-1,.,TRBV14,CASSPRELTEAFF,TGTGCCAGCAGCCCGAGGGAGCTCACTGAAGCTTTCTTT
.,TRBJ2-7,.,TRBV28,CASSRDTEISYEQYF,TGTGCCAGCAGCCGGGACACCGAGATCTCCTACGAGCAGTACTTC
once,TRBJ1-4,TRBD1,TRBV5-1,CASSSGQSNEKLFF,TGCGCCAGCAGCTCGGGACAGAGTAATGAAAAACTGTTTTTT
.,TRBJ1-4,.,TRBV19,CASNSLKRGGIEKLFF,TGTGCCAGTAACTCCCTTAAGAGAGGGGGTATCGAAAAACTGTTTTTT
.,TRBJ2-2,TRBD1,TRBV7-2,CASSRRTGANTGELFF,TGTGCCAGCAGCCGCAGGACAGGGGCTAACACCGGGGAGCTGTTTTTT
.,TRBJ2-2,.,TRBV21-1,CASSRPGDRENTGELFF,TGTGCCAGCAGCAGACCAGGAGACAGGGAAAACACCGGGGAGCTGTTTTTT
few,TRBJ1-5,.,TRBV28,CASVQEDQPQHF,TGTGCCAGCGTACAGGAAGATCAGCCCCAGCATTTT
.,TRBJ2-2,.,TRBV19,CASKTGARGTGELFF,TGTGCCAGTAAAACGGGGGCGCGGGGGACCGGGGAGCTGTTTTTT
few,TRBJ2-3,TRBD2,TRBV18,CASSPPVREADTQYF,TGTGCCAGCTCACCACCGGTCCGGGAGGCAGATACGCAGTATTTT